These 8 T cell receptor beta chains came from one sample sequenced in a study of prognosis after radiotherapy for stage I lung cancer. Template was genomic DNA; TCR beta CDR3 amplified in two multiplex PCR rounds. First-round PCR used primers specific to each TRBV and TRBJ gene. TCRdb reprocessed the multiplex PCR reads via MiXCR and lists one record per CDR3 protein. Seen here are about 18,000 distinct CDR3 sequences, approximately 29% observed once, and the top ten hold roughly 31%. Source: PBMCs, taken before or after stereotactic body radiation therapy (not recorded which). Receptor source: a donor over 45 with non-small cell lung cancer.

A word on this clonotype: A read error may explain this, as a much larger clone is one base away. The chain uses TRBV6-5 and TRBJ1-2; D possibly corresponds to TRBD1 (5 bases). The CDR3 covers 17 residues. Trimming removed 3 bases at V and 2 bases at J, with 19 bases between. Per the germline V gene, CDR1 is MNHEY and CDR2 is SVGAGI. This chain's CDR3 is CASSYAGGLRTNYGYTF. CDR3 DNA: TGTGCCAGCAGTTATGCCGGGGGTCTTCGAACAAACTATGGCTACACCTTC.

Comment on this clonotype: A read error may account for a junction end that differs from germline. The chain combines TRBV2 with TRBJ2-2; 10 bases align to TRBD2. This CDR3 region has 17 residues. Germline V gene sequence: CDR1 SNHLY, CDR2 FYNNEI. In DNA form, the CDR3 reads TGTGCCAGCAGTGTAACCAGCGGGAGGGCCCACACCGGGCAGCTGTTTTTC. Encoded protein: CASSVTSGRAHTGQLFF. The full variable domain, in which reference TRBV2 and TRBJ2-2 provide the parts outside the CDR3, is EPEVTQTPSHQVTQMGQEVILRCVPISNHLYFYWYRQILGQKVEFLVSFYNNEISEKSEIFDDQFSVERPDGSNFTLKIRSTKLEDSAMYFCASSVTSGRAHTGQLFFGEGSRLTVL.

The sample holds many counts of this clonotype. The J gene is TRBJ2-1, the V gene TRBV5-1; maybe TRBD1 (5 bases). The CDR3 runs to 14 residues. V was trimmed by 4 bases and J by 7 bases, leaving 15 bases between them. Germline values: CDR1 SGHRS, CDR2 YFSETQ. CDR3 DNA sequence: TGCGCCAGCAGCGTAAGGGGCCAAGGGAATGAGCAGTTCTTC. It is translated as CASSVRGQGNEQFF.

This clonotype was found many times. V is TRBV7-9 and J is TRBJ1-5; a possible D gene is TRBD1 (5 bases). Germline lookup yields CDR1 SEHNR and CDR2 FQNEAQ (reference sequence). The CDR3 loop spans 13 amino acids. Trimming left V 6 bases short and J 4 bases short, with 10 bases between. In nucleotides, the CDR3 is TGTGCCAGCAGTGAACAGGAGAATCAGCCCCAGCATTTT. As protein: CASSEQENQPQHF.

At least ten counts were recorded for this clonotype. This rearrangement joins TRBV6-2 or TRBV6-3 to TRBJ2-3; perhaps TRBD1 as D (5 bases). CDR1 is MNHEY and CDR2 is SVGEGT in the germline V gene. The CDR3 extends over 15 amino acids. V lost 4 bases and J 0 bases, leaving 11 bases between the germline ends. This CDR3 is CASSLRQRSTDTQYF. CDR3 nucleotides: TGTGCCAGCAGTTTACGACAGCGTAGCACAGATACGCAGTATTTT.

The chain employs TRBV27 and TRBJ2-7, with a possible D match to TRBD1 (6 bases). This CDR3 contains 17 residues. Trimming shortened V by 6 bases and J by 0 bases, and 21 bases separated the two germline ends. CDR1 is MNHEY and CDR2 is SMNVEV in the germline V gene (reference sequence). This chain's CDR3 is CASSPVRGRGFSYEQYF. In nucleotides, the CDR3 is TGTGCCAGCAGCCCGGTTAGGGGCAGGGGCTTCTCCTACGAGCAGTACTTC.

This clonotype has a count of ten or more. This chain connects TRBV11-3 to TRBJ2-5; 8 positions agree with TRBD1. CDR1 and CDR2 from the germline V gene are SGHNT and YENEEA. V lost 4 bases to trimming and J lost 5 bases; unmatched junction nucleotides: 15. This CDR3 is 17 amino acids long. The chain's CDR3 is CASSWGQVVGVQETQYF. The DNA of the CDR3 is TGTGCCAGCAGCTGGGGACAGGTGGTGGGGGTGCAGGAGACCCAGTACTTC.

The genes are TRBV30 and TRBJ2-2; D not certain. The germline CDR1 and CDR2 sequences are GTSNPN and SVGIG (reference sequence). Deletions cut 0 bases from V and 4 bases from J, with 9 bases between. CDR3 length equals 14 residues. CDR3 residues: CAWSVVLGTGELFF. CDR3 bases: TGTGCCTGGAGTGTAGTGCTGGGCACCGGGGAGCTGTTTTTT. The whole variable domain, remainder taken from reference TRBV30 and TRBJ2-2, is SQTIHQWPATLVQPVGSPLSLECTVEGTSNPNLYWYRQAAGRGLQLLFYSVGIGQISSEVPQNLSASRPQDRQFILSSKKLLLSDSGFYLCAWSVVLGTGELFFGEGSRLTVL.